Listed below are T cell receptor beta chains from one sample, sequenced in a study of cytomegalovirus exposure and HLA in healthy donors. The data were produced by immunoSEQ multiplex PCR, yet TCRdb's version contains in-frame clones alone and is incomplete. The sample lists fewer than 90,000 clones; 55% to 80% were seen once. Sequenced: PBMCs. The source is a man aged 35-49 years in good health and CMV-seropositive. Each CDR3 is given with its conserved first and last residue. The order of the fields is clone size, D gene, V gene, J gene, CDR3 protein, CDR3 DNA. The D gene is left open where the match is weak. Some rows have no size entry. The others give once, few or many, or a class for an expanded clone.

-	-	TRBV7-2	TRBJ1-1	CASSLEVQSEAFF	TGTGCCAGCAGCTTAGAGGTACAGTCTGAAGCTTTCTTT
once	TRBD2	TRBV5-1	TRBJ2-5	CASSLERGETQYF	TGCGCCAGCAGCTTGGAGCGGGGGGAGACCCAGTACTTC
few	TRBD2	TRBV4-3	TRBJ2-3	CASSQDRSGGPSTDTQYF	TGCGCCAGCAGCCAAGATAGGAGCGGGGGGCCTAGCACAGATACGCAGTATTTT
-	TRBD2	TRBV4-3	TRBJ2-3	CASSQELAGGDTQYF	TGCGCCAGCAGCCAAGAACTAGCGGGGGGGGATACGCAGTATTTT
-	-	TRBV7-3	TRBJ2-1	CASSTSRDNEQFF	TGTGCCAGCAGCACCAGCAGGGACAATGAGCAGTTCTTC
-	-	TRBV7-2	TRBJ1-6	CASSLPDSPLHF	TGTGCCAGCAGCTTACCGGATTCACCCCTCCACTTT
-	-	TRBV5-1	TRBJ1-1	CASSLGLGNTEAFF	TGCGCCAGCAGCTTGGGACTCGGGAACACTGAAGCTTTCTTT
-	-	TRBV6-5	TRBJ2-1	CASSYSEGPHNEQFF	TGTGCCAGCAGTTACTCGGAGGGCCCCCACAATGAGCAGTTCTTC
-	-	TRBV27	TRBJ1-1	CASSPRGNTEAFF	TGTGCCAGCAGCCCCAGGGGGAACACTGAAGCTTTCTTT
-	TRBD2	TRBV29-1	TRBJ2-1	CSVRVAGHNEQFF	TGCAGCGTTAGGGTAGCGGGACACAATGAGCAGTTCTTC
-	-	TRBV2	TRBJ1-2	CASSERDGIGGRSTF	TGTGCCAGCAGTGAAAGGGACGGCATTGGGGGCCGTAGCACCTTC
-	-	TRBV5-1	TRBJ1-2	CASSLQVNYGYTF	TGCGCCAGCAGCCTCCAGGTTAACTATGGCTACACCTTC
-	TRBD1	TRBV2	TRBJ2-5	CASSGDRVLETQYF	TGTGCCAGCAGTGGAGACAGGGTGTTGGAGACCCAGTACTTC
-	TRBD2	TRBV19	TRBJ2-1	CASSVAGGLSYNEQFF	TGTGCCAGTAGCGTAGCGGGAGGGCTCTCCTACAATGAGCAGTTCTTC
-	TRBD1	TRBV29-1	TRBJ2-7	CSAGDRTYEQYF	TGCAGCGCCGGGGACAGGACCTACGAGCAGTACTTC
-	-	TRBV7-7	TRBJ2-7	CASSLGQGIAYEQYF	TGTGCTAGCAGCTTAGGGCAGGGAATCGCCTACGAGCAGTACTTC
-	-	TRBV6-5	TRBJ2-2	CASSYGGQNTGELFF	TGTGCCAGCAGTTACGGGGGCCAGAACACCGGGGAGCTGTTTTTT
few	-	TRBV9	TRBJ2-1	CASSAYLDEQFF	TGTGCCAGCAGCGCCTACTTGGATGAGCAGTTCTTC
-	TRBD1	TRBV19	TRBJ2-2	CASSARQGNTGELFF	TGTGCCAGTAGTGCCCGACAGGGTAATACCGGGGAGCTGTTTTTT
-	-	TRBV5-6	TRBJ1-2	CASSARVGGYTF	TGTGCCAGCAGCGCGAGGGTGGGTGGCTACACCTTC
-	-	TRBV27	TRBJ2-4	CASSLGTFPGDIQYF	TGTGCCAGCAGTCTCGGGACTTTCCCGGGGGACATTCAGTACTTC
-	-	TRBV30	TRBJ1-5	CAYGRGQPQHF	TGTGCCTACGGGCGCGGGCAGCCCCAGCATTTT
-	TRBD1	TRBV9	TRBJ2-1	CASSKGQGNEQFF	TGTGCCAGCAGCAAAGGACAGGGGAATGAGCAGTTCTTC
many	-	TRBV2	TRBJ1-5	CASSEARQPQHF	TGTGCCAGCAGTGAAGCGCGACAGCCCCAGCATTTT
-	TRBD1	TRBV7-9	TRBJ2-5	CASSLGGQGLRETQYF	TGTGCCAGCAGCTTGGGAGGACAGGGGCTACGAGAGACCCAGTACTTC
many	-	TRBV4-1	TRBJ1-1	CASSQQVGTEAFF	TGCGCCAGCAGCCAACAGGTTGGCACTGAAGCTTTCTTT
-	-	TRBV21-1	TRBJ2-7	CASSTTKTTGSYEQYF	TGTGCCAGCAGCACCACCAAGACGACAGGTTCCTACGAGCAGTACTTC
-	TRBD1	TRBV29-1	TRBJ2-7	CSVEVERQGVYEQYF	TGCAGCGTTGAAGTTGAGAGACAGGGGGTCTACGAGCAGTACTTC
-	-	TRBV14	TRBJ2-1	CASSPLHSSYNEQFF	TGTGCCAGCAGCCCTCTTCACAGCTCCTACAATGAGCAGTTCTTC
few	-	TRBV5-6	TRBJ2-1	CASSPTDRAGNEQFF	TGTGCCAGCAGCCCGACTGACCGCGCCGGGAATGAGCAGTTCTTC
-	TRBD1	TRBV30	TRBJ2-7	CAAGRAGGKGEQYF	TGTGCGGCCGGGCGGGCAGGGGGCAAGGGCGAGCAGTACTTC
-	TRBD2	TRBV7-6	TRBJ2-1	CASSLGGAGATYNEQFF	TGTGCCAGCAGCTTAGGAGGGGCGGGAGCAACCTACAATGAGCAGTTCTTC
-	TRBD2	TRBV7-9	TRBJ2-1	CASSFPGTSGQSSYNEQFF	TGTGCCAGCAGCTTCCCGGGGACTAGCGGGCAGAGCTCCTACAATGAGCAGTTCTTC
-	TRBD1	TRBV27	TRBJ2-7	CASSLSRQGGYEQYF	TGTGCCAGCAGTTTATCCCGACAGGGGGGGTACGAGCAGTACTTC
-	TRBD1	TRBV25-1	TRBJ1-1	CASSEQGVNTEAFF	TGTGCCAGCAGTGAGCAGGGGGTTAACACTGAAGCTTTCTTT
-	-	TRBV7-2	TRBJ1-3	CASSLVPGVGNTIYF	TGTGCCAGCAGCTTAGTCCCGGGGGTGGGAAACACCATATATTTT
-	-	TRBV6-6	TRBJ1-3	CASSRVVGNTIYF	TGTGCCAGCAGCCGAGTAGTTGGAAACACCATATATTTT
few	TRBD1	TRBV5-1	TRBJ1-2	CASSFGGTGGLGYTF	TGCGCCAGCAGCTTTGGAGGGACAGGGGGTCTTGGCTACACCTTC
-	TRBD1	TRBV5-6	TRBJ1-2	CASSLTGGVRGYTF	TGTGCCAGCAGCTTGACAGGGGGCGTGAGGGGCTACACCTTC
once	TRBD2	TRBV5-4	TRBJ2-7	CASSQPTSGILHEQYF	TGTGCCAGCAGCCAACCGACTAGCGGGATTCTACACGAGCAGTACTTC
-	TRBD2	TRBV4-3	TRBJ2-3	CASSQLAGFSTDTQYF	TGCGCCAGCAGCCAACTAGCGGGGTTTAGCACAGATACGCAGTATTTT
-	-	TRBV6-1	TRBJ2-7	CASSVQQLEYEQYF	TGTGCCAGCAGTGTTCAACAGTTGGAATACGAGCAGTACTTC
-	-	TRBV9	TRBJ1-1	CASSPYIGRGNTEAFF	TGTGCCAGCAGCCCCTATATCGGGAGGGGGAACACTGAAGCTTTCTTT
-	-	TRBV11-2	TRBJ2-7	CASSLEGAGEQYF	TGTGCCAGCAGCTTAGAAGGAGCTGGAGAGCAGTACTTC
-	-	TRBV28	TRBJ2-7	CASTGQHPKQYF	TGTGCCAGCACCGGACAGCATCCCAAGCAGTACTTC
once	-	TRBV4-3	TRBJ1-2	CASSQEAVGGDYGYTF	TGCGCCAGCAGCCAAGAAGCGGTGGGAGGGGACTATGGCTACACCTTC
-	TRBD1	TRBV5-4	TRBJ2-3	CASSLTGAWGTDTQYF	TGTGCCAGCAGCTTGACAGGGGCATGGGGCACAGATACGCAGTATTTT
-	TRBD2	TRBV9	TRBJ2-2	CASSLSGGGTGELFF	TGTGCCAGCAGCCTCAGCGGGGGGGGGACCGGGGAGCTGTTTTTT
few	-	TRBV7-6	TRBJ2-1	CASSSPRRNEQFF	TGTGCCAGCAGCTCCCCTAGGAGGAATGAGCAGTTCTTC
-	-	TRBV7-3	TRBJ2-1	CASSLYGRGRYNEQFF	TGTGCCAGCAGCTTATACGGCAGGGGTCGCTACAATGAGCAGTTCTTC
-	-	TRBV7-2	TRBJ2-5	CASSWRGSYQETQYF	TGTGCCAGCAGCTGGCGGGGCTCGTACCAAGAGACCCAGTACTTC
many	TRBD1	TRBV6-1	TRBJ2-1	CASSELQGYEQFF	TGTGCCAGCAGTGAATTACAGGGGTATGAGCAGTTCTTC
-	TRBD2	TRBV13	TRBJ2-2	CASSRIAGANTGELFF	TGTGCCAGCAGCCGTATAGCGGGAGCTAACACCGGGGAGCTGTTTTTT
few	-	TRBV6-6	TRBJ1-5	CASSPGQQTGQPQHF	TGTGCCAGCAGTCCAGGGCAACAGACCGGTCAGCCCCAGCATTTT
-	-	TRBV2	TRBJ1-5	CASKTELNQPQHF	TGTGCCAGCAAGACAGAGCTCAATCAGCCCCAGCATTTT
-	-	TRBV5-1	TRBJ1-4	CASSSRAGGEKLFF	TGCGCCAGCAGCTCGAGGGCCGGTGGAGAAAAACTGTTTTTT
-	TRBD2	TRBV5-6	TRBJ2-5	CASSLRRGGAEETQYF	TGTGCCAGCAGCTTGAGGCGCGGGGGGGCCGAAGAGACCCAGTACTTC
-	-	TRBV7-8	TRBJ1-2	CASRGGMSGGYTF	TGTGCCTCACGGGGGGGTATGTCGGGTGGCTACACCTTC
-	-	TRBV29-1	TRBJ2-5	CSVGERGVSYQETQYF	TGCAGCGTTGGGGAGAGAGGCGTCTCGTACCAAGAGACCCAGTACTTC